One sample yielded the 26 T cell receptor beta chains listed below, sequenced in a study of Ad26.COV2.S vaccination and SARS-CoV-2 variants. Some clones are missing from TCRdb's copy, which holds only in-frame ones; the method was immunoSEQ multiplex PCR. The table has 300,000 to 400,000 clones, about 86% seen once. Treatment here: around 19 received Ad26.COV2.S at low or high dose, single or two shots; about 5 received placebo; per-sample allocation not given. Day 63 after the first vaccine or placebo injection was the time point for sampling. Sequencing used peripheral blood, obtained in a trial of Ad26.COV2.S vaccine versus placebo. These TCRs come from a person between 18 and 59 years old who received the Ad26.COV2.S COVID-19 vaccine or a placebo.

The V call is TRBV5-1, the J call TRBJ2-3; a possible D gene is TRBD2 (5 bases). CDR1 and CDR2 from the germline V gene are SGHRS and YFSETQ. Trimming pared 0 bases from V and 4 bases from J, leaving 18 bases between. The length of the CDR3 is 17 residues. The CDR3 loop reads CASSLALLATFSDTQYF. For the CDR3, the DNA is TGCGCCAGCAGCTTGGCCCTCCTAGCTACCTTCTCAGATACGCAGTATTTT.

The chain combines TRBV13 with TRBJ2-5; D might be TRBD1 (6 bases). Germline lookup yields CDR1 PRHDT and CDR2 FYEKMQ (reference sequence). Trimming shortened V by 5 bases and J by 5 bases, and 18 bases separated the two germline ends. The CDR3 runs 15 residues. The CDR3 bases are TGTGCCAGCAGCCCAGCTAACAGGGATGGGGAGACCCAGTACTTC. Translating gives CASSPANRDGETQYF.

V usage is TRBV7-9 and J usage is TRBJ2-7, with D uncertain. Trimming removed 5 bases from V and 4 bases from J, with 15 bases in between. From germline, CDR1 is SEHNR and CDR2 FQNEAQ (reference sequence). This CDR3 contains 14 residues. The CDR3 DNA reads TGTGCCAGCAGCCCAAAAGTTGGCAGTTACGAGCAGTACTTC. Its translation is CASSPKVGSYEQYF.

The genes are TRBV11-2 and TRBJ1-2, with a weak D call TRBD1 (5 bases). Germline assignment: CDR1 SGHAT and CDR2 FQNNGV. CDR3 size: 13 residues. Trimming shortened V by 0 bases and J by 4 bases, and 6 bases separated the two germline ends. The CDR3 nucleotides are TGTGCCAGCAGCTTAGAGGGGGGCTATGGCTACACCTTC. Translation: CASSLEGGYGYTF.

The chain has TRBV6-5 and TRBJ2-3, with D unclear. CDR3 length: 15 residues. Germline CDR1 and CDR2: MNHEY and SVGAGI. Trimming took 5 bases from V and 8 from J, leaving 20 bases between them. CDR3 sequence: CASSRRWTDPGTQYF. The CDR3 DNA reads TGTGCCAGCAGTCGCCGGTGGACCGACCCGGGTACGCAGTATTTT.

This clone was observed a single time. This chain uses TRBV6-5 with TRBJ1-1, with unresolved D. Trimming pared 6 bases from V and 7 bases from J, leaving 9 bases between. The CDR3 consists of 11 residues. Germline loops: CDR1 MNHEY, CDR2 SVGAGI. The CDR3 sequence: CASSPDLEAFF. The CDR3 nucleotides read TGTGCCAGCAGCCCCGACCTTGAAGCTTTCTTT.

The CDR3 here is CAISDRDREFGDTQYF. CDR3 bases: TGTGCCATCAGTGATCGGGACAGGGAATTTGGGGATACGCAGTATTTT. The gene calls are TRBV10-3 and TRBJ2-3; 9 nucleotides agree with TRBD1. The CDR3 covers 16 residues. Trimming at V came to 3 bases and at J to 6 bases, leaving 10 bases not matched to a gene. Germline assignment: CDR1 ENHRY and CDR2 SYGVKD.

This chain links TRBV7-8 with TRBJ1-4; 7 bases match TRBD1. The CDR3 consists of 19 residues. J lost 0 bases, V lost 3 bases, and 13 bases had no gene match. Germline V gene lookup returns CDR1 SGHVS and CDR2 FQNEAQ. In DNA form, the CDR3 reads TGTGCCAGCAGCTTCGTCAGGGGGGCGAGACCCGCAACTAATGAAAAACTGTTTTTT. It specifies CASSFVRGARPATNEKLFF.

V and J are TRBV7-2 and TRBJ1-4; D remains ambiguous. Trimming took off 3 bases at V and 8 bases at J, with 13 bases between the two ends. The CDR3 length is 14 residues. CDR1 and CDR2 (germline): SGHTA, FQGNSA. The CDR3 reads CASSFQTVGEKLFF. The CDR3 nucleotides are TGTGCCAGCAGCTTCCAGACGGTTGGGGAAAAACTGTTTTTT. Supplemented by reference TRBV7-2 and TRBJ1-4, the full variable domain reads GAGVSQSPSNKVTEKGKDVELRCDPISGHTALYWYRQSLGQGLEFLIYFQGNSAPDKSGLPSDRFSAERTGGSVSTLTIQRTQQEDSAVYLCASSFQTVGEKLFFGSGTQLSVL.

This clone came up once. CDR3 DNA: TGTGCCAGCAGCCTTTCCGTTGTGGGGGACACTGAAGCTTTCTTT. Its translation: CASSLSVVGDTEAFF. J is TRBJ1-1 and V is TRBV6-2 or TRBV6-3, with a weak D call TRBD1 (5 bases). Trimming took 6 bases from V and 3 from J, leaving 17 bases between them. The CDR3 loop spans 15 amino acids. The germline CDR1 and CDR2 sequences are MNHEY and SVGEGT.

The rearrangement uses TRBV9 and TRBJ2-1; D unclear. Germline V gives CDR1 SGDLS, CDR2 YYNGEE. CDR3 length: 12 residues. V lost 4 bases, J lost 9 bases, and 11 bases lay in between. The DNA of the CDR3 is TGTGCCAGCAGCTTCGACTGGGCTGAGCAGTTCTTC. This encodes CASSFDWAEQFF.

The chain has TRBV9 and TRBJ1-2; weak D call: TRBD1 (5 bases). V lost 3 bases and J 3 bases, leaving 24 bases between the germline ends. The CDR3 covers 18 residues. CDR1 is SGDLS and CDR2 is YYNGEE in the germline V gene. The CDR3 nucleotides read TGTGCCAGCAGCGAGCCCCAAACCCGACAGAGTCGTGACTATGGCTACACCTTC. Its translation is CASSEPQTRQSRDYGYTF.

As for this clone: The germline gene is not matched at one end of the junction; a read error may be the cause. The chain has TRBV6-5 and TRBJ2-3, with TRBD2 matching over 10 bases. CDR3 length: 12 residues. Per germline, CDR1 MNHEY and CDR2 SVGAGI. CDR3 DNA sequence: TGCTCCTCAGCGGGGGGGTCAGATACGCAGTATTTT. This encodes CSSAGGSDTQYF.

This clone was observed a handful of times. CDR3 bases: TGTGCCAGCAGTTACGGCTGGCCAGCGTCGGGTGGCTACACCTTC. Its protein is CASSYGWPASGGYTF. The chain joins TRBV6-5 to TRBJ1-2; D gene unclear. The germline CDR1 and CDR2 sequences are MNHEY and SVGAGI. The length of the CDR3 is 15 residues. V was trimmed by 2 bases and J by 7 bases, leaving 17 bases between them.

This clone has a single count. The chain carries TRBV19 and TRBJ2-7, with D perhaps TRBD1 (5 bases). Germline CDR1 LNHDA, CDR2 SQIVND (reference sequence). The CDR3 has 13 amino acids. Between the trimmed V and J ends, which lost 5 bases and 1 base, there was a span of 9 bases. CDR3 nucleotide sequence: TGTGCCAGTAGTGCGACAGATTCCTACGAGCAGTACTTC. Its protein product is CASSATDSYEQYF. Full variable domain (rest looked up from reference TRBV19 and TRBJ2-7): DGGITQSPKYLFRKEGQNVTLSCEQNLNHDAMYWYRQDPGQGLRLIYYSQIVNDFQKGDIAEGYSVSREKKESFPLTVTSAQKNPTAFYLCASSATDSYEQYFGPGTRLTVT.

The V call is TRBV28, the J call TRBJ1-2; no firm D call. Trimming shortened V by 3 bases and J by 8 bases, and 10 bases separated the two germline ends. The CDR3 runs to 12 residues. CDR1 and CDR2 (germline): MDHEN, SYDVKM. CDR3 region: CASSLYVGGYTF. For the CDR3, the DNA is TGTGCCAGCAGTTTGTACGTTGGGGGCTACACCTTC.

The chain uses TRBV6-2 or TRBV6-3 and TRBJ2-1, with 7 bases aligning to TRBD1. The CDR3 runs to 15 residues. Per the germline V gene, CDR1 is MNHEY and CDR2 is SVGEGT. With V trimmed by 2 bases and J by 2 bases, 3 bases remained unmatched. The CDR3 DNA follows: TGTGCCAGCAGTTACCAGGGGGTGACCTACAATGAGCAGTTCTTC. As protein: CASSYQGVTYNEQFF.

This clone was seen just once. The chain couples TRBV6-4 to TRBJ1-5; no definite D call. The CDR3 totals 13 residues. CDR1 and CDR2 from the germline V gene are MRHNA and SNTAGT. Trimming took off 3 bases at V and 6 bases at J, with 9 bases between the two ends. In nucleotides, the CDR3 is TGTGCCAGCAGTGAAGTAGCTGGTCAGCCCCAGCATTTT. Encoded protein: CASSEVAGQPQHF.

CDR3 in DNA: TGTGCCAGCAGTTCTTCCTCTCGGGGCCTCCACTTT. It translates to CASSSSSRGLHF. J is TRBJ1-6 and V is TRBV28; D is undetermined. V gave up 4 bases and J gave up 15 bases, with 13 bases separating them. This CDR3 spans 12 amino acids. Germline V lookup: CDR1 MDHEN, CDR2 SYDVKM.

The chain has TRBV7-2 and TRBJ2-7; D uncertain. Germline loops: CDR1 SGHTA, CDR2 FQGNSA. V shed 5 bases and J shed 7 bases, with 12 bases lying between them. This CDR3 spans 12 amino acids. Here the CDR3 reads CASSRPLGEQYF. CDR3 nucleotides: TGTGCCAGCAGCCGACCTCTGGGGGAGCAGTACTTC.

The chain carries TRBV28 and TRBJ2-7; 7 bases map to TRBD2. V dropped 1 base and J dropped 6; count of bases not matched to a gene: 9. CDR1 MDHEN and CDR2 SYDVKM come from the germline V gene. The CDR3 contains 15 residues. The CDR3 region is CASSLYRDYLSEQYF. In DNA form, the CDR3 reads TGTGCCAGCAGTTTATACCGGGACTATCTCTCCGAGCAGTACTTC.

The chain recombines TRBV18 with TRBJ2-5, with TRBD1 matching over 11 bases. Unmatched junction bases numbered 10, after V lost 5 bases and J lost 5 bases. CDR3 length: 16 residues. CDR1 KGHSH and CDR2 LQKENI come from the germline V gene. The chain's CDR3 is CASSNLGQGADETQYF. CDR3 in DNA: TGTGCCAGCTCAAACTTAGGACAGGGGGCTGACGAGACCCAGTACTTC.

The chain is built from TRBV28 and TRBJ2-7; D is perhaps TRBD1 (6 bases). The V end was cut by 6 bases, the J end by 6 bases, with 15 bases between. The CDR3 spans 13 residues. From germline, CDR1 is MDHEN and CDR2 SYDVKM. CDR3 loop: CASSETGLVEQYF. CDR3 nucleotides: TGTGCCAGCAGCGAGACAGGCTTGGTCGAGCAGTACTTC.

The V gene is TRBV28, the J gene TRBJ2-2, with D maybe TRBD1 (5 bases). This CDR3 contains 12 residues. The V end was cut by 3 bases, the J end by 7 bases, with 6 bases between. Germline V gene lookup returns CDR1 MDHEN and CDR2 SYDVKM. The CDR3 spells CASSLDNGELFF. The CDR3 nucleotides are TGTGCCAGCAGTTTGGACAACGGGGAGCTGTTTTTT. Full variable domain (outside the CDR3, taken from reference TRBV28 and TRBJ2-2): DVKVTQSSRYLVKRTGEKVFLECVQDMDHENMFWYRQDPGLGLRLIYFSYDVKMKEKGDIPEGYSVSREKKERFSLILESASTNQTSMYLCASSLDNGELFFGEGSRLTVL.

The chain employs TRBV5-5 and TRBJ2-5, with a possible D match to TRBD1 (6 bases). V shed 1 base and J shed 5 bases, with 9 bases lying between them. Germline V gives CDR1 SGHKS, CDR2 YYEKEE (reference sequence). There are 13 residues in the CDR3. CDR3 residues: CASSLSTGETQYF. The CDR3 coding sequence is TGTGCCAGCAGCTTGAGTACAGGGGAGACCCAGTACTTC.

The rearrangement uses TRBV6-5 and TRBJ1-1; D is uncertain. The CDR3 covers 12 residues. CDR1 is MNHEY and CDR2 is SVGAGI in the germline V gene. The V gene lost 11 bases and the J gene lost 0 bases, with 10 bases spanning the gap. The CDR3 reads CAGSQVNTEAFF. CDR3 nucleotide sequence: TGTGCCGGTTCTCAGGTGAACACTGAAGCTTTCTTT.